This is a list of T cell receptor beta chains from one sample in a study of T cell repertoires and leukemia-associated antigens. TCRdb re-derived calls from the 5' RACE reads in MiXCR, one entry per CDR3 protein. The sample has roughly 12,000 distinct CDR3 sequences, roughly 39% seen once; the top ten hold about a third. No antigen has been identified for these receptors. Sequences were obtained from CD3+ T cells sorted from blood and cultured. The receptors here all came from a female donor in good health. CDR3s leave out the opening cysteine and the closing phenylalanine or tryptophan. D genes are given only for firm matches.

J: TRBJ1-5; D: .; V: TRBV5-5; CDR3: ASSRRGQPQH
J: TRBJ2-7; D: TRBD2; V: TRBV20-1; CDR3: SARPSGRAQRNYEQY
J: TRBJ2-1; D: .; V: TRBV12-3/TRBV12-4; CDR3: ASRQEINNEQF
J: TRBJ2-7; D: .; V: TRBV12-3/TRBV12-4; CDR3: ASSLGPVASYEQY
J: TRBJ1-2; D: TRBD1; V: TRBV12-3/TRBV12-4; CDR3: ASSLARHRGLNYGYT
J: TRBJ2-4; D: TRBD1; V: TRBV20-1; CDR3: SARRGDRGPPY
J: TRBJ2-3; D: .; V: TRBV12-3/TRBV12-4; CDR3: ASSPGPWDDTQY
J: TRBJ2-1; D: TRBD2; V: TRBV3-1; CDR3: ASSQDYPSGSREF
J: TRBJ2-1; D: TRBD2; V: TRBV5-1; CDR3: ASSQGTSGVNEQF
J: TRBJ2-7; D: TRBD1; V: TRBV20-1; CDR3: SARGLQGAGDEQN
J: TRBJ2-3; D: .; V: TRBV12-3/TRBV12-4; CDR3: ASRTPWASDRTDTQY
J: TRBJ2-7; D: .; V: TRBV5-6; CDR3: ASSLRPDSRYEQY
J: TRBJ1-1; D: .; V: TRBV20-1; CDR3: SASQGGYEQYFGPGTEAF
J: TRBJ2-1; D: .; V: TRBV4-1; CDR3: ASSPLAGLEQF
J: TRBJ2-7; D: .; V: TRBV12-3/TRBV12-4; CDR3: ASSSFAGRIGDEQY
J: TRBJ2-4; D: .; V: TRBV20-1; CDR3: SATKGNIQY
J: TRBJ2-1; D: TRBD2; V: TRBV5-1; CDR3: ASSPEALAGGPHERF
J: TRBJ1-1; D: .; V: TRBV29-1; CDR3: SAAPWPGGEPAEAF
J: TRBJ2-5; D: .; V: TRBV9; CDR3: ASSAPGHAGPETQY
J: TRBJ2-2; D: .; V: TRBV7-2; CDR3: ASSLNGLAGELF
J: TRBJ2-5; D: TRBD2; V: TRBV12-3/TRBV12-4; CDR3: ASSTEYLAGGPQETQY
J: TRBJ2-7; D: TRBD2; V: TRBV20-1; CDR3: SARVAGVYEQY
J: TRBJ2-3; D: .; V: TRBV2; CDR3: ASIRVGYTQY
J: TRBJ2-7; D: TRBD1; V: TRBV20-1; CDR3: SAWTGAYEQY
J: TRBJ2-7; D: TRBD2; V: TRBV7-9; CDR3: ASSPPRAGDEQY
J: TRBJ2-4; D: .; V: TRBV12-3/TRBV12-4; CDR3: ASSLRQFKNIQY
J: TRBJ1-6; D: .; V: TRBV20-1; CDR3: SASRQVRDSPLH
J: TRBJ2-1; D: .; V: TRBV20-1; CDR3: SARGFAAGLNEQF
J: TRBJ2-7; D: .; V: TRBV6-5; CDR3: ASSYLRAPSYEQY
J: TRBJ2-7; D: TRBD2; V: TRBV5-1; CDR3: ASSSAGTSGSGVSYEQY
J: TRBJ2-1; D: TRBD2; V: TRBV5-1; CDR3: ASSFSGTSNEQF
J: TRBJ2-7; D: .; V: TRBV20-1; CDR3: SASQGGYEQY
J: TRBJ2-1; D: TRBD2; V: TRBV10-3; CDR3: ATSLAGGDNEQF
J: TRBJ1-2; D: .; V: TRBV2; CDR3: ASRVLRNVLYGYT
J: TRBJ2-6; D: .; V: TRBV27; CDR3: ASSPSRGSGANVLT
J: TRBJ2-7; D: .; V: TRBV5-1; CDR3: ASRQEELLTYEQY
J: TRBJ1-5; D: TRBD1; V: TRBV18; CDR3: ASSPNQGDQPQH
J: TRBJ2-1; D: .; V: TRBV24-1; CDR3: ATSVGGEQF
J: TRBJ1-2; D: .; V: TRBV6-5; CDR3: ASRRGALGGYT
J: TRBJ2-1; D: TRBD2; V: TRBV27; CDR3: ASSSWTSGSGASYNEQF
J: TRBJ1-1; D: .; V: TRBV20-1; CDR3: SATPIDRNTEAF
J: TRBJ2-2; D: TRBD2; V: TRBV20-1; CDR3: SARDLRLAGATGTGELF